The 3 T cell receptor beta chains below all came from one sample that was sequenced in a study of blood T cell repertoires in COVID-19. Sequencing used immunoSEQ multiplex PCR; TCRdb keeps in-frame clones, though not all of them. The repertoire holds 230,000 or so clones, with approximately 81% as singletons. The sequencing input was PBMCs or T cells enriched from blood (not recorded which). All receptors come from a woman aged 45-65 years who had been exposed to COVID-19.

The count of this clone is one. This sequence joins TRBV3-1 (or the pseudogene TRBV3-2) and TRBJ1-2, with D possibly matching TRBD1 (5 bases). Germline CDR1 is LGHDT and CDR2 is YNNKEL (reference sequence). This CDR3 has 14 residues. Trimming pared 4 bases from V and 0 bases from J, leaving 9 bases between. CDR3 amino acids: CASSLQGPNYGYTF. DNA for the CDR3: TGTGCCAGCAGCCTCCAGGGCCCTAACTATGGCTACACCTTC.

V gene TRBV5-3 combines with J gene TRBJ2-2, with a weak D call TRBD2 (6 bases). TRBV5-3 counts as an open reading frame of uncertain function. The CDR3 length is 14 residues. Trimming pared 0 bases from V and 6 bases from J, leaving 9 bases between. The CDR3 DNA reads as TGTGCCAGAAGCTTGGTTTGGGGGGCCGGGGAGCTGTTTTTT. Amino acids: CARSLVWGAGELFF.

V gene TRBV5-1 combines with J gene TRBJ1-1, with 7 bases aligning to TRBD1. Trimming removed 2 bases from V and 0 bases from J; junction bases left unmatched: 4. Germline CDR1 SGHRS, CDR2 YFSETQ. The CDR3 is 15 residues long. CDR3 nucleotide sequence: TGCGCCAGCAGCTTAGCAGGGGGAATGAACACTGAAGCTTTCTTT. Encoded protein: CASSLAGGMNTEAFF. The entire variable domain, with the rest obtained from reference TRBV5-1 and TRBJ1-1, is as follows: KAGVTQTPRYLIKTRGQQVTLSCSPISGHRSVSWYQQTPGQGLQFLFEYFSETQRNKGNFPGRFSGRQFSNSRSEMNVSTLELGDSALYLCASSLAGGMNTEAFFGQGTRLTVV.